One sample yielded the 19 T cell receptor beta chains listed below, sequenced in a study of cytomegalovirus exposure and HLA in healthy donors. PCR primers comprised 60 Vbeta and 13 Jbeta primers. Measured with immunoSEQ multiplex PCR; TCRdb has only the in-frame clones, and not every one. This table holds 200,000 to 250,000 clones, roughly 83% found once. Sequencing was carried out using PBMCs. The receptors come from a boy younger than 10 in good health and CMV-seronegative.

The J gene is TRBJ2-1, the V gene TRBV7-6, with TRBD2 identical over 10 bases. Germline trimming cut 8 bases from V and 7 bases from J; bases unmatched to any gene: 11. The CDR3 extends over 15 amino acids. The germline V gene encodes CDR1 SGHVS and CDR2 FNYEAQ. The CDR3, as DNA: TGTGCCAGCGTCGAGAGCGGGGGGGGGTTTAATGAGCAGTTCTTC. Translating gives CASVESGGGFNEQFF.

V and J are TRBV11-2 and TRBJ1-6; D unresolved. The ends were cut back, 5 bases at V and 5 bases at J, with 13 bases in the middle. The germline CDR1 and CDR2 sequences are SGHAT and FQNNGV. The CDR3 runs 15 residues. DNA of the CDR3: TGTGCCAGCAGCCTACTCGGGTCGGATAATTCACCCCTCCACTTT. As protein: CASSLLGSDNSPLHF.

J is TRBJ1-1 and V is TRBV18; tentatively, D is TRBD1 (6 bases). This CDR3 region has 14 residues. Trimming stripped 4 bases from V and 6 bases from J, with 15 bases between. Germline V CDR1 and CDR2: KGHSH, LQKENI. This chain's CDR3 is CASSRAKGDSEAFF. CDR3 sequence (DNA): TGTGCCAGCTCACGAGCCAAGGGGGATTCTGAAGCTTTCTTT.

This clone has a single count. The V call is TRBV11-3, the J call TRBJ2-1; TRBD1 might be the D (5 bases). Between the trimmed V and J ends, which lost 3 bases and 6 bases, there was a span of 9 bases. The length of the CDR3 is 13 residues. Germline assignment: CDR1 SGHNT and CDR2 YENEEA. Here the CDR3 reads CASSLQGGNEQFF. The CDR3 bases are TGTGCCAGCAGCTTGCAGGGCGGCAATGAGCAGTTCTTC. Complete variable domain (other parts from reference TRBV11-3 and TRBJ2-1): EAGVVQSPRYKIIEKKQPVAFWCNPISGHNTLYWYLQNLGQGPELLIRYENEEAVDDSQLPKDRFSAERLKGVDSTLKIQPAELGDSAVYLCASSLQGGNEQFFGPGTRLTVL.

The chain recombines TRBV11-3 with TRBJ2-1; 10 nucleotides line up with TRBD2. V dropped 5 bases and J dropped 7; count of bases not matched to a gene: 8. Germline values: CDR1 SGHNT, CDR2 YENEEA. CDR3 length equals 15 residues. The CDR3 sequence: CASSIIAGGRNEQFF. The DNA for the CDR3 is TGTGCCAGCAGCATTATAGCGGGAGGTAGAAATGAGCAGTTCTTC.

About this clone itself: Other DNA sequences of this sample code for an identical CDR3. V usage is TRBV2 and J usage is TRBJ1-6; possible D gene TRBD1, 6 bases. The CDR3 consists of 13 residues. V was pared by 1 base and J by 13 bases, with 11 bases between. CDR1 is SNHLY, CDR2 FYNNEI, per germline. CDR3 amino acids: CASSEDRVAPLHF. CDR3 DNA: TGTGCCAGCAGTGAAGACAGGGTGGCCCCCCTCCACTTT.

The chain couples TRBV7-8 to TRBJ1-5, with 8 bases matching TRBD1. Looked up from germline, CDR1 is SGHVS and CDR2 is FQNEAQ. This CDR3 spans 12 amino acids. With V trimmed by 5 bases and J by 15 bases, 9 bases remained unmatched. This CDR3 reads CASSLTQGDRHF. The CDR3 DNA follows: TGTGCCAGCAGCCTAACACAGGGGGACCGGCATTTT.

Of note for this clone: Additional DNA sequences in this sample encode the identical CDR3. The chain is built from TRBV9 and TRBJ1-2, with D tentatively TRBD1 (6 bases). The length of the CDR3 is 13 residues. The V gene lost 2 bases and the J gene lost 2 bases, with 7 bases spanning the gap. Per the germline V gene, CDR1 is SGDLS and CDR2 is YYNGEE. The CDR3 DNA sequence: TGTGCCAGCAGCGTCCAGGGGAACTATGGCTACACCTTC. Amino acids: CASSVQGNYGYTF. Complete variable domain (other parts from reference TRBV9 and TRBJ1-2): DSGVTQTPKHLITATGQRVTLRCSPRSGDLSVYWYQQSLDQGLQFLIQYYNGEERAKGNILERFSAQQFPDLHSELNLSSLELGDSALYFCASSVQGNYGYTFGSGTRLTVV.

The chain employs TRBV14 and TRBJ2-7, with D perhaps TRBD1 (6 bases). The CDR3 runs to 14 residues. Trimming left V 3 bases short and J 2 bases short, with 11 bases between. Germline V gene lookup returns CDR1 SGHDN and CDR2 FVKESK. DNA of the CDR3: TGTGCCAGCAGCCATTTTCAGGGGCCCTACGAGCAGTACTTC. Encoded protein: CASSHFQGPYEQYF.

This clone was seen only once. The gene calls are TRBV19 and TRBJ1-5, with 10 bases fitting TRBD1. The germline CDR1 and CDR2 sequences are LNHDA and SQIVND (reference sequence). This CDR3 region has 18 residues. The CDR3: CASCSGTGAKKGNQPQHF. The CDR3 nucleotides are TGTGCGAGCTGCTCCGGGACAGGGGCAAAAAAAGGCAATCAGCCCCAGCATTTT.

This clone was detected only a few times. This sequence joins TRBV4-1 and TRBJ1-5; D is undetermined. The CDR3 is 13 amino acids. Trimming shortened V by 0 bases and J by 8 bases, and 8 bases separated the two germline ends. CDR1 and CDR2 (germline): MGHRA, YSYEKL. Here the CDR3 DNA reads TGCGCCAGCAGCCAAGACTGGGCGAAGCCCCAGCATTTT. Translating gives CASSQDWAKPQHF.

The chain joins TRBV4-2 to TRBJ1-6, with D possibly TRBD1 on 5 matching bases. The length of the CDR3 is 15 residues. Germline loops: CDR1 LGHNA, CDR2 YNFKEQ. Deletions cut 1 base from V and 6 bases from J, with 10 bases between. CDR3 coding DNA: TGTGCCAGCAGCCAAGTCGGGGGAGGTAATTCACCCCTCCACTTT. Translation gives CASSQVGGGNSPLHF.

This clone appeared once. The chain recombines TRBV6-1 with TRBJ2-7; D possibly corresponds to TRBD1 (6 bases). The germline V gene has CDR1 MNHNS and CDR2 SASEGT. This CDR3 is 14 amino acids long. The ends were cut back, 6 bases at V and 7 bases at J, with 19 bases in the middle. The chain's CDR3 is CASSPRGGPGEQYF. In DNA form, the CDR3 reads TGTGCCAGCAGCCCCAGAGGGGGTCCGGGGGAGCAGTACTTC.

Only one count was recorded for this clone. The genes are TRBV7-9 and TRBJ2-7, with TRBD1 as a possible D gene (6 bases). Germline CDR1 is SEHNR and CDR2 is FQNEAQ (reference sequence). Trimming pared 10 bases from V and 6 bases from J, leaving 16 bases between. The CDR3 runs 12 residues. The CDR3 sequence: CATDRSLGEQYF. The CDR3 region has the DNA TGTGCCACCGACAGGTCCCTCGGCGAGCAGTACTTC.

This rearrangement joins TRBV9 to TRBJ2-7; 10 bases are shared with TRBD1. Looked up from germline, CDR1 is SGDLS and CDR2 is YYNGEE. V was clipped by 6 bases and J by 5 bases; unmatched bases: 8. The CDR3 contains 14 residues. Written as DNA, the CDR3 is TGTGCCAGCAACACCGGGACAGGGGCGAACGAGCAGTACTTC. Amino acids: CASNTGTGANEQYF.

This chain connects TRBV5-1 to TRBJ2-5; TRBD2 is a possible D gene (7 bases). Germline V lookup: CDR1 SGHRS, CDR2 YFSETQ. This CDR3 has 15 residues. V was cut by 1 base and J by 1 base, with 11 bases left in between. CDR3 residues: CASSLLGGGQETQYF. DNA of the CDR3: TGCGCCAGCAGCTTGCTAGGGGGGGGCCAAGAGACCCAGTACTTC.

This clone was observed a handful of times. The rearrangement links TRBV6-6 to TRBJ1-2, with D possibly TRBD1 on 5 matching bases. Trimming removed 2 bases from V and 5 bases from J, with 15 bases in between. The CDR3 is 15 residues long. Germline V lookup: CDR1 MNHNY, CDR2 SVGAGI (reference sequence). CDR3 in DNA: TGTGCCAGCAGTTACCCACGAGACCGGACATATGGCTACACCTTC. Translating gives CASSYPRDRTYGYTF.

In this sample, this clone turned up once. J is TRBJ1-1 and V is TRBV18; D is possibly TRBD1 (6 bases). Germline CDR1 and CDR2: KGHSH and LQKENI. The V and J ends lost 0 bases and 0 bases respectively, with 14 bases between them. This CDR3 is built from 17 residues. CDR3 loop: CASSPPVRDTMNTEAFF. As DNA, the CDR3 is TGTGCCAGCTCACCACCGGTTAGGGACACTATGAACACTGAAGCTTTCTTT.

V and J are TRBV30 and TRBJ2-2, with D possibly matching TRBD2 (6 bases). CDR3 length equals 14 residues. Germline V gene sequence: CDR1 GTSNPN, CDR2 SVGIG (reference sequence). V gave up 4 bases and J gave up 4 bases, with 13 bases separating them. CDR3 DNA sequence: TGTGCCTGGATGGCGGGATCGGCCACCGGGGAGCTGTTTTTT. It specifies CAWMAGSATGELFF.